This T cell receptor (beta chain) was recovered during a study of monozygotic twins with inflammatory bowel disease. Turning to this clonotype: Its antigen remains unidentified.

Sampling involved one blood draw (under 2.7 ml) for every donor. TCRdb reprocessed the 5' RACE reads and keeps a single row for each CDR3 protein, giving no DNA. Reported are 170,000 or so distinct CDR3 sequences; the ten largest clones contain 6.5% to 9%. Germline-derived CDR1 and CDR2 are DFQATT and SNEGSKA (reference sequence). This CDR3 has 14 amino acids. Study-wide results and limits: The analysis did not separate different T cell subtypes. Clonotypes shared with others were fewer in IBD patients than in healthy twins, especially with disease activity.

What was sequenced was blood. The chain recombines TRBV20-1 with TRBJ2-7; the D call from TCRdb, TRBD2, cannot be confirmed without DNA. The TCR was taken from a human donor with ulcerative colitis or Crohn's disease, or a healthy co-twin of an affected twin (not recorded which). CDR3 sequence reads: CSASSGTRLVEQYF.